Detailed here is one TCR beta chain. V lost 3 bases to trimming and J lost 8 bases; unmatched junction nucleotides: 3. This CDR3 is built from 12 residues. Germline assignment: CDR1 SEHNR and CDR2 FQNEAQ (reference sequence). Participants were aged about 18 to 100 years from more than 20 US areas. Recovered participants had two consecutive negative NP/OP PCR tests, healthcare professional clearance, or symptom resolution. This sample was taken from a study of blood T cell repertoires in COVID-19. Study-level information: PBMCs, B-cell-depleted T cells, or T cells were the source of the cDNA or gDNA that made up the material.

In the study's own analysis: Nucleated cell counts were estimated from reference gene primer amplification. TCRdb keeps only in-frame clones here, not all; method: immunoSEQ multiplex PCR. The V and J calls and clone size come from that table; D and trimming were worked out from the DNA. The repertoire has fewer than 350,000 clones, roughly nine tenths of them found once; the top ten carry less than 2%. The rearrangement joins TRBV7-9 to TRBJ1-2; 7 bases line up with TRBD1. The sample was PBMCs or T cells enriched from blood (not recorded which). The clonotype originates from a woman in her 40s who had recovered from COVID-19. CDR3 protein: CASSLTGRGYTF. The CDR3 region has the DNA TGTGCCAGCAGCTTGACAGGGCGAGGCTACACCTTC.